A single sample gave rise to the 8 T cell receptor beta chains below, sequenced in a study of early T cells in non-severe SARS-CoV-2 infection. TCRdb fed the 5' RACE reads into MiXCR, producing one record per CDR3 protein. The sample has more than 45,000 distinct CDR3 sequences, around 12% seen once. Sequencing was done on a sample of whole blood. These receptor sequences come from an adult who was a healthcare worker with PCR-confirmed SARS-CoV-2 infection or an uninfected control (not recorded which).

The chain employs TRBV15 and TRBJ2-3; 11 nucleotides align to TRBD2. This CDR3 contains 16 residues. The ends lost 0 bases at V and 3 bases at J; junction bases unmatched: 2. Germline loops: CDR1 LNHNV, CDR2 YYDKDF (reference sequence). CDR3 protein: CATSRDRLAGTDTQYF. In nucleotides, the CDR3 is TGTGCCACCAGCAGAGACAGACTAGCGGGGACAGATACGCAGTATTTT.

This clonotype was seen ten or more times. This chain joins TRBV30 and TRBJ2-1, with TRBD1 matching 10 bases. CDR1 and CDR2 from the germline V gene are GTSNPN and SVGIG (reference sequence). The CDR3 runs 15 residues. The V gene end was trimmed by 0 bases and the J gene end by 4 bases; junction bases not matched to a gene: 3. The CDR3 DNA is TGTGCCTGGAGTGTGGACAGGGGGACATACAATGAGCAGTTCTTC. Protein sequence: CAWSVDRGTYNEQFF.

This clonotype was counted many times. V is TRBV12-3 or TRBV12-4 and J is TRBJ1-5; the D is unclear. The CDR3 loop spans 13 amino acids. Trimming took 1 base from V and 6 from J, leaving 7 bases between them. Here the CDR3 reads CASSLGQVQPQHF. The CDR3 coding sequence is TGTGCCAGCAGTTTAGGGCAAGTTCAGCCCCAGCATTTT.

This clonotype was picked up a small number of times. This chain links TRBV7-9 with TRBJ2-1, with 12 bases identical to TRBD2. Germline CDR1 SEHNR, CDR2 FQNEAQ (reference sequence). This CDR3 is 17 amino acids long. The trim removed 6 bases at V and 4 bases at J, leaving 10 bases unmatched. The DNA for the CDR3 is TGTGCCAGCAGGCGCACCTCTAGCGGGGGGGAATACAATGAGCAGTTCTTC. Translated, it gives CASRRTSSGGEYNEQFF.

The chain combines TRBV11-2 with TRBJ2-3, with 11 bases aligning to TRBD2. The CDR3 covers 16 residues. V was pared by 1 base and J by 4 bases, with 4 bases of the junction left unmatched. CDR1 and CDR2 (germline): SGHAT, FQNNGV. The CDR3 DNA is TGTGCCAGCAGCTTAGGACTAGCGGGAAAGCCAGATACGCAGTATTTT. It is translated as CASSLGLAGKPDTQYF.

The gene calls are TRBV7-9 and TRBJ1-5; D call uncertain. The CDR3 totals 13 residues. The V end lost 3 bases, the J end lost 4 bases, and 7 bases lay between the germline ends. CDR1 is SEHNR and CDR2 is FQNEAQ in the germline V gene (reference sequence). The CDR3 loop is CASSFEENQPQHF. The CDR3 DNA reads as TGTGCCAGCAGCTTTGAAGAGAATCAGCCCCAGCATTTT.

This clonotype was detected many times. This chain joins TRBV20-1 and TRBJ1-1, with D perhaps TRBD1 (6 bases). The length of the CDR3 is 16 residues. V gave up 6 bases and J gave up 0 bases, with 20 bases separating them. The germline V gene has CDR1 DFQATT and CDR2 SNEGSKA (reference sequence). The CDR3 spells CSANDRGGPMNTEAFF. The CDR3 DNA follows: TGCAGTGCCAACGACAGAGGGGGGCCGATGAACACTGAAGCTTTCTTT.

Points on this clonotype: A much larger clone lies a single base off, so this may be a read error. The rearrangement links TRBV20-1 to TRBJ2-1, with D unresolved. The CDR3 loop spans 14 amino acids. V was shortened by 3 bases and J by 7 bases, with 16 bases between the two germline ends. Germline-derived CDR1 and CDR2 are DFQATT and SNEGSKA (reference sequence). The chain's CDR3 is CSASDGEAYNEQFF. DNA of the CDR3: TGCAGTGCTAGTGATGGAGAGGCGTATAATGAGCAGTTCTTC.